This T cell receptor beta chain was found in a study of CD8 T cells in ankylosing spondylitis. Findings of the study overall: Characteristic of ankylosing spondylitis blood, it appeared, was a TCR beta motif comprising 7 to 9 highly homologous variants. Disease-linked clones reportedly concentrated significantly in matched ankylosing spondylitis synovial fluid.

Germline lookup yields CDR1 MNHEY and CDR2 SVGEGT. The CDR3 has 15 residues. J gave up 4 bases and V 6 bases, and 10 bases lay outside the gene matches. Library preparation for TCR beta used quantitative 5'-RACE with molecular barcodes. TCRdb re-analysed the 5' RACE reads in MiXCR, keeping a single row per CDR3 protein. The sample shows around 890,000 distinct CDR3 sequences, around 11% of them seen only once. This clonotype was seen a few times. Its cognate antigen is unknown. The chain links TRBV6-2 or TRBV6-3 to TRBJ2-7; TRBD1 aligns across 9 bases. This TCR came from a male donor with ankylosing spondylitis. The sequenced material came from blood, either unsorted or a sorted T cell fraction (not recorded which). In DNA, the CDR3 is TGTGCCAGCAGAGGAGGGGGACAGGGATCTTACGAGCAGTACTTC. Its translation: CASRGGGQGSYEQYF.